This is a list of T cell receptor beta chains from one sample in a study of blood T cell repertoires in COVID-19. The assay was immunoSEQ multiplex PCR, and TCRdb's table has in-frame clones only and misses some. This sample has roughly 300,000 clones, with under 95% found just once. The sample consisted of PBMCs or T cells enriched from blood (not recorded which). These receptors originate from a woman aged 35 to 49 with acute COVID-19. Both conserved end residues are part of each CDR3. A D gene is named only where the DNA matches it firmly. Not every row has a clone size; where given, it reads once, few, many or a size class.

v_call	j_call	cdr3_length	clone_size	d_call	cdr3_nt	cdr3_aa
TRBV7-2	TRBJ1-5	16	NA	TRBD1	TGTGCCAGCAGCTCAGGACAGGGGTATGGCAATCAGCCCCAGCATTTT	CASSSGQGYGNQPQHF
TRBV6-2/TRBV6-3	TRBJ2-3	18	NA	NA	TGTGCCAGCAGTCCCCGTCGGAGGTTGGGCCTCCTCACAGATACGCAGTATTTT	CASSPRRRLGLLTDTQYF
TRBV29-1	TRBJ2-7	13	few	TRBD2	TGCAGCGTTACACCGGGACTAGCCAACGAGCAGTACTTC	CSVTPGLANEQYF
TRBV7-6	TRBJ2-1	15	NA	TRBD1	TGTGCCAGCAGCTGGGGACAGTGGCTGGCAAATGAGCAGTTCTTC	CASSWGQWLANEQFF
TRBV24-1	TRBJ2-1	15	NA	TRBD2	TGTGCCACCAGTCACCGGAACAGCGGGAGCAATGAGCAGTTCTTC	CATSHRNSGSNEQFF
TRBV3-1/TRBV3-2	TRBJ2-3	15	once	TRBD2	TGTGCCAGCAGCCTAATAGCGGGGGGCACAGATACGCAGTATTTT	CASSLIAGGTDTQYF
TRBV4-3	TRBJ1-2	15	NA	NA	TGCGCCAGCAGCCAGGAGACAGGAACGATTTATGGCTACACCTTC	CASSQETGTIYGYTF
TRBV7-2	TRBJ2-1	13	NA	NA	TGTGCCAGCAGCCCTAGACAGAGCAATGAGCAGTTCTTC	CASSPRQSNEQFF
TRBV30	TRBJ1-3	15	NA	NA	TGTGCCTGGGGCAGATACAGGGAAGGGGGAAACACCATATATTTT	CAWGRYREGGNTIYF
TRBV18	TRBJ1-2	14	NA	NA	TGTGCCAGCTCACCTCCACTCCTAACTACGGGCTACACCTTC	CASSPPLLTTGYTF
TRBV25-1	TRBJ2-2	13	NA	TRBD1	TGTGCCAGTGGGACAGGGGCGGCCGGGGAGCTGTTTTTT	CASGTGAAGELFF
TRBV5-5	TRBJ1-4	13	NA	NA	TGTGCCAGCAGCTTGGACCCCGAGGGAAAACTGTTTTTT	CASSLDPEGKLFF
TRBV19	TRBJ2-7	15	few	TRBD1	TGTGCCAGTAGTTCCCCGGGACAGGGGACCTACGAGCAGTACTTC	CASSSPGQGTYEQYF
TRBV19	TRBJ1-2	16	NA	TRBD1	TGTGCCAGTAGTACTTCCGGGACAGGAAAGAACTATGGCTACACCTTC	CASSTSGTGKNYGYTF
TRBV11-1	TRBJ2-1	15	NA	TRBD1	TGTGCCAGCAGCCCCGGACCCAAGGGGGCCAATGAGCAGTTCTTC	CASSPGPKGANEQFF
TRBV7-3	TRBJ2-5	14	NA	TRBD1	TGTGCCAGCAGCCGACAGGGCAACCAAGAGACCCAGTACTTC	CASSRQGNQETQYF
TRBV5-5	TRBJ1-6	15	NA	TRBD1	TGTGCCAGCAGCTTGGCGCAGGGGGGAAATTCACCCCTCCACTTT	CASSLAQGGNSPLHF
TRBV15	TRBJ1-1	15	NA	NA	TGTGCCACCAGCAGAGCTGGCAGTTTGAACACTGAAGCTTTCTTT	CATSRAGSLNTEAFF
TRBV5-1	TRBJ1-3	16	NA	TRBD1	TGCGCCAGCAGCACCCTGGGACAGTTCTCTGGAAACACCATATATTTT	CASSTLGQFSGNTIYF
TRBV7-2	TRBJ2-1	15	NA	TRBD1	TGTGCCAGCAGCTCCAACAGGGGTACCTACAATGAGCAGTTCTTC	CASSSNRGTYNEQFF
TRBV19	TRBJ1-6	17	NA	TRBD1	TGTGCCAGTAGTATAACGCGGACAGGCTCAGATAATTCACCCCTCCACTTT	CASSITRTGSDNSPLHF
TRBV7-3	TRBJ2-7	13	NA	NA	TGTGCCAGCAGCTATCGTGACGGGTACGAGCAGTACTTC	CASSYRDGYEQYF
TRBV3-1/TRBV3-2	TRBJ1-4	14	NA	TRBD1	TGTGCCAGCAGCCGACAGGGGGGAGGTGAAAAACTGTTTTTT	CASSRQGGGEKLFF
TRBV19	TRBJ1-2	18	NA	TRBD1	TGTGCCAGTAGTCCCCCCCCGGGACAGGGGGCGCATGACTATGGCTACACCTTC	CASSPPPGQGAHDYGYTF
TRBV9	TRBJ2-2	15	NA	NA	TGTGCCAGCAGCGTAGACAGGGCGAACACCGGGGAGCTGTTTTTT	CASSVDRANTGELFF
TRBV20-1	TRBJ2-1	13	once	NA	TGCAGTGCTGGTGGACAAACGTACAATGAGCAGTTCTTC	CSAGGQTYNEQFF
TRBV10-3	TRBJ1-1	13	NA	NA	TGTGCCATCAGTTCCCAGGGTGACACTGAAGCTTTCTTT	CAISSQGDTEAFF
TRBV7-3	TRBJ2-3	16	NA	TRBD2	TGTGCCAGCAGCTTCGCAAGCGGGAGGGCCGAAGATACGCAGTATTTT	CASSFASGRAEDTQYF
TRBV6-5	TRBJ2-7	15	NA	NA	TGTGCCAGCGGAGGAGGGAATCTAGGAACCTACGAGCAGTACTTC	CASGGGNLGTYEQYF
TRBV6-5	TRBJ1-6	16	NA	TRBD1	TGTGCCAGCAGTTACGCCGGGACAGGGGGTAACTCACCCCTCCACTTT	CASSYAGTGGNSPLHF
TRBV2	TRBJ1-1	12	NA	NA	TGTGCCAGCAGTCCTCAGGGATCTGAAGCTTTCTTT	CASSPQGSEAFF
TRBV4-2	TRBJ2-1	15	NA	TRBD1	TGTGCCAGCAGTAGGGGGACAGGGACCGTAAATGAGCAGTTCTTC	CASSRGTGTVNEQFF
TRBV9	TRBJ2-3	18	NA	TRBD2	TGTGCCAGCAGCCGTACTAGCGGGGGGTCAGCAGGGACAGATACGCAGTATTTT	CASSRTSGGSAGTDTQYF
TRBV6-5	TRBJ2-3	15	NA	NA	TGTGCCAGCAGCACCGACAGGCGCTCCTTGGATACGCAGTATTTT	CASSTDRRSLDTQYF
TRBV24-1	TRBJ2-2	13	once	NA	TGTGCCACCAGTGATCCGGGTCCCGGGGAGCTGTTTTTT	CATSDPGPGELFF
TRBV12-3/TRBV12-4	TRBJ1-2	13	NA	TRBD1	TGTGCCAGCAGTTCCCGACAGGGAAGGGGCTACACCTTC	CASSSRQGRGYTF
TRBV5-5	TRBJ2-7	14	NA	NA	TGTGCCAGCATCGGAGGACTGTCCTCCTACGAGCAGTACTTC	CASIGGLSSYEQYF
TRBV30	TRBJ2-1	12	once	NA	TGTGCCTGGAGTGGGAGGGGTTTAGAGCAGTTCTTC	CAWSGRGLEQFF
TRBV21-1	TRBJ2-5	18	NA	NA	TGTGCCAGCAGGGACGGTGGCCTAGCGGGAGGGTGTGGGGAGACCCAGTACTTC	CASRDGGLAGGCGETQYF
TRBV19	TRBJ1-2	14	NA	NA	TGTGCCAGTACTATAGGGGAGGTCTCCTATGGCTACACCTTC	CASTIGEVSYGYTF